This TCR beta chain was found in a study of Graves' ophthalmopathy and Graves' hyperthyroidism (dated by TCRdb to 2017 to 2018). The study in broad terms: Peripheral blood samples were taken at the time of initial diagnosis, before any treatment was given. The study used TCR beta repertoire signatures to distinguish Graves' ophthalmopathy from Graves' hyperthyroidism and to predict progression to ophthalmopathy. In total, 135 blood samples were TCR-sequenced: approximately 42 ophthalmopathy, approximately 75 hyperthyroidism and about 17 hyperthyroidism-to-ophthalmopathy patients. To explore V-J signatures that distinguish ophthalmopathy from hyperthyroidism, a discovery set of about a hundred patients was enrolled, made up of 40 to 45 with ophthalmopathy and under 65 with stable hyperthyroidism. An independent validation cohort comprised around 19 hyperthyroidism patients and 15 to 17 patients who later progressed from hyperthyroidism to ophthalmopathy. In over five hyperthyroidism patients, T-cell repertoires of thyroid tissue and blood were compared. Following sample collection, hyperthyroidism patients were given methimazole at a starting dose of 30 mg daily, and ophthalmopathy patients were given high-dose intravenous methylprednisolone. For training and testing, the roughly 100 patients in the discovery cohort were randomly divided in a 7:3 ratio.

For repertoire sequencing, the TCR beta CDR3 regions were amplified from RNA transcripts. A first-round RT-PCR used HTBI primers with the Qiagen OneStep RT-PCR kit, followed by a second-round multiplex PCR, size selection and purification. Sequencing of the libraries was carried out on an Illumina HiSeq2000 in paired-end mode with 100 bp reads. From the authors' description of their analysis: Reads were processed with SOAPnuke, discarding reads with adapters, uncalled bases, mean Phred below 15, or no exact constant-primer or identifier match. High-quality paired reads were merged with COPE v1.2.5. Each unique nucleotide sequence was defined as a clonotype, and clonotypes were aligned to IMGT TRB V, D and J references with MiTCR v1.1. The analysis was limited to V-J combinations with a frequency above 0.0001, which together covered approximately 99% of repertoires. For each V-J combination, a TCR clonal expansion and chaos score was defined as F50 clonal expansion divided by the chaos observed in the TCRdist matrix. Welch's t-statistics and random forest were used to narrow the features down to more than 10 V-J combinations, which were then fed into a naive Bayes classifier. The similarity between thyroid and blood repertoires was quantified using the Morisita-Horn index. Starting from the raw public reads, TCRdb applied fastp trimming at Q25, assembled clones with MiXCR and retained in-frame beta chains. Entries are consolidated by CDR3 protein sequence, retaining the most common genes and DNA. TCRdb's processing, not the authors', yielded these V and J calls. The sample table lists some 520,000 distinct CDR3 sequences, under 15% of them with a count of one. The ten top clones hold around 9.8% of the sample.

Patients with ophthalmopathy had moderately to severely active disease, with a Clinical Activity Score of 3 or more, a NOSPECS grade of 4 or more, and a disease duration of less than 3 months. Patients were excluded if they had other autoimmune diseases, uncontrolled infections, pregnancy or lactation. Clinical symptoms, serum thyroxine, TRAb, thyroid ultrasound and orbital computed tomography were used for diagnosis. Using Ficoll-Paque density gradient centrifugation, PBMCs were isolated from less than 11 ml of fresh peripheral blood. Total RNA was extracted with Trizol reagent and quality-checked on an Agilent 2100 Bioanalyzer. Findings and caveats that apply to the study as a whole: In validation, the model predicted ophthalmopathy progression with more than 70% sensitivity and about 77% specificity; roughly 11 predicted patients were CT-confirmed with GO in a median of approximately 6.2 months. The 13-signature model separated ophthalmopathy from stable hyperthyroidism with approximately 90% sensitivity and about 81% specificity in cross-validation, and 80%/75% in the test set. Among expanded thyroid clonotypes with frequency above 0.001, most also showed up in blood, which suggests that blood repertoires may reflect the thyroid immune response. Sample size was not statistically predetermined, and group allocation was not concealed from the investigators.

Only a few counts were recorded for this clonotype. It has no known antigen specificity. No clone much larger than this one lies a single base away; base qualities are absent. This receptor was obtained from a woman in her twenties or thirties with Graves' ophthalmopathy. Donor details come from another sample of the same person, matched by shared clones. What was sequenced was blood.

CDR3 sequence: CASSSSSRPWTGLNSGNTIYF. In nucleotide form, the sequence is TGCGCCAGCAGCTCTTCATCTCGTCCTTGGACAGGGTTAAATTCTGGAAACACCATATATTTT. Recombination linked TRBV5-1 to TRBJ1-3, with TRBD1 matching 8 junction bases. CDR1 SGHRS and CDR2 YFSETQ are derived from the germline V gene. The CDR3 goes from the cysteine to the phenylalanine over 21 residues. The entry retains the CDR3 DNA only, 63 bases that are in frame from base 1. Trimming removed 3 bases from V and 1 base from J; the gene matches leave 21 bases unexplained.